This T cell receptor (beta chain) was found in a study of T cells after posttransplantation cyclophosphamide (dated by TCRdb to 2016 to 2018). Describing the broader study: Using TRB sequencing, the study followed how the T cell repertoire rebuilt after myeloablative bone marrow transplantation with posttransplantation cyclophosphamide given as GVHD prophylaxis. Antigen receptor sequencing was done on samples from about 34 PTCy-treated patients and from approximately 17 related bone marrow donors of those patients. Blood from every one of the 30 to 35 PTCy patients who had 1-year posttransplant specimens underwent TRB sequencing. Up to roughly 3 additional blood samples from 2 to 5.2 years after transplant were also TRB-sequenced in 3 patients, as was pretransplant blood from 4 patients. Because TRA and TRB clonality correlated tightly in 10 or so samples, the subsequent TCR analyses were limited to TRB only. Public TRB sequences were checked against a database of over 3,000 sequences associated with responses to pathogens, tumor antigens, self-antigens and alloantigens. General study outcomes and caveats: Across fewer than 55 patients, TRB clonality was highly associated with recipient CMV seropositivity and CMV reactivation, and PTCy diversity was similar to diversity in CNI/methotrexate controls. At 1-2 months, donor-recipient similarity was low but rose over the first year, and the later blood repertoires were often dominated by donor CD8+ memory clones. The TRB repertoires of T cells infiltrating skin or GI tract showed only limited overlap with the TRB repertoires of T cells in blood.

The V and J ends are trimmed by 4 bases and 3 bases, leaving 11 bases between them. Sequences SGHRS (CDR1) and YFSETQ (CDR2) are obtained from the germline V gene. Counted from cysteine to valine, this CDR3 has 13 amino acids. Only the CDR3 DNA stays, 39 bases, in frame from base 1. On the day of marrow donation, related bone marrow donors gave peripheral blood samples. Peripheral blood and bone marrow mononuclear cells were isolated by Ficoll-Hypaque density centrifugation and cryopreserved. TRB sequencing used genomic DNA with the immunoSEQ assay at survey resolution or the hsTCRB kit. Per the original workflow: Initial read processing used immunoSEQ software, and repertoire analyses used the LymphoSeq R package. Clonality was calculated as 1 minus normalized Shannon entropy, and the Gini coefficient was also calculated for each TRB dataset. Phenotypes of unsorted samples were inferred by mapping TRB sequences from sorted subsets of the recipient or donor onto unsorted samples of the same recipient. TCRdb re-hosts the immuneACCESS table, in-frame sequences only. Its copies lack some clones; in the studies checked, an unresolved V gene accounts for under half of them, and the cause for the rest is not known. Clone size and V and J calls were adopted from that table, with D and trimming inferred from the DNA. This sample was tabulated with some 40,000 clones, among which there are no singletons. The biggest ten clones account for roughly 2% of the sample.

This clone was counted ten times or more. It has no known antigen specificity. Within one base of it there is no much larger clone, and no base qualities were kept. The sequence came from a man between 35 and 55 years old in good health, CMV-negative, and a related stem cell transplant donor. The sequence is built from TRBV5-1 and TRBJ2-7; a weak D assignment points to TRBD2 (5 bases agree). Sequencing was carried out using PBMCs. The DNA sequence reads TGCGCCAGCAGCCCTACTGGGAGCTACGAGCAGTACGTC. Its protein product is CASSPTGSYEQYV.